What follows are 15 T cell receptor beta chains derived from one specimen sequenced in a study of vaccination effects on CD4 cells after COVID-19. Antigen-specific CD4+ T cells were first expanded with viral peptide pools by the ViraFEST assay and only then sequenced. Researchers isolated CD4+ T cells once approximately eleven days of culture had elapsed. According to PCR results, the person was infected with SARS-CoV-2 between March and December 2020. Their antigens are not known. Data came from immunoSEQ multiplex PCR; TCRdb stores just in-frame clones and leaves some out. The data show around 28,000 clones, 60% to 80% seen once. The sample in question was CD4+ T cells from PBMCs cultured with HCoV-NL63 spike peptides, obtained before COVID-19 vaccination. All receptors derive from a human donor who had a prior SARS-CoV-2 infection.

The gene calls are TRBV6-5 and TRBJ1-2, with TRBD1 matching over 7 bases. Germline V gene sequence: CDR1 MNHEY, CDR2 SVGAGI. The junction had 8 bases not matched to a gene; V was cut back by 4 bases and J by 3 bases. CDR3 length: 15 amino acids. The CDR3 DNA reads TGTGCCAGCAGTTCAATACTCGACAGGGACTATGGCTACACCTTC. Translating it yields CASSSILDRDYGYTF.

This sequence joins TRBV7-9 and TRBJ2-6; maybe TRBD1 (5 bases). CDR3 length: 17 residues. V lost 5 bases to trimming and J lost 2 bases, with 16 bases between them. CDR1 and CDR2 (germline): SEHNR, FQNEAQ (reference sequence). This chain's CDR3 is CASSPTVLSTGANVLTF. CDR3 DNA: TGTGCCAGCAGCCCGACAGTTCTCTCTACTGGGGCCAACGTCCTGACTTTC.

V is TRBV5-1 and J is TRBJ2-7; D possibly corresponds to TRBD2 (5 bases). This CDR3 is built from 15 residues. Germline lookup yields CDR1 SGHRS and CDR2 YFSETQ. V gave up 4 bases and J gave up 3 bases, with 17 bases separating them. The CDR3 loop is CASSGRGRPNYEQYF. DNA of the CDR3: TGCGCCAGCAGCGGCCGGGGTAGGCCGAACTACGAGCAGTACTTC.

This chain's CDR3 is CASSPGLGNQPQHF. For the CDR3, the DNA is TGTGCCAGCAGCCCAGGGTTAGGCAATCAGCCCCAGCATTTT. The gene calls are TRBV6-5 and TRBJ1-5; D perhaps matches TRBD1 (5 bases). From germline, CDR1 is MNHEY and CDR2 SVGAGI. The CDR3 totals 14 residues. Trimming left V 6 bases short and J 2 bases short, with 11 bases between.

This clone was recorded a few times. CDR3 nucleotides: TGCGCCAGCAGTTCCCAGGGGGCCCGCGGTGAAAAACTGTTTTTT. Translating gives CASSSQGARGEKLFF. The chain uses TRBV5-1 and TRBJ1-4; 8 bases line up with TRBD1. The CDR3 contains 15 residues. Per germline, CDR1 SGHRS and CDR2 YFSETQ. Trimming took 5 bases from V and 7 from J; bases not matched to a gene: 10.

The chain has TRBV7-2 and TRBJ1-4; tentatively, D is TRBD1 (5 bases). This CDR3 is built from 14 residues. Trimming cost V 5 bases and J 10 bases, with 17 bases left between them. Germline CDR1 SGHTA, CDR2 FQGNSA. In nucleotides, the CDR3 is TGTGCCAGCAGCAACTACCAGCTGGGGGGAAAACTGTTTTTT. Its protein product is CASSNYQLGGKLFF.

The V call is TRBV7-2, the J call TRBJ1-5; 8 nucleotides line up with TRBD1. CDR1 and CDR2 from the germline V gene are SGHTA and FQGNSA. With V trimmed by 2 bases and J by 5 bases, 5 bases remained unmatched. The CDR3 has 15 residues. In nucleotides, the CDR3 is TGTGCCAGCAGCTTAAGGACAGGGATGGATCAGCCCCAGCATTTT. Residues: CASSLRTGMDQPQHF.

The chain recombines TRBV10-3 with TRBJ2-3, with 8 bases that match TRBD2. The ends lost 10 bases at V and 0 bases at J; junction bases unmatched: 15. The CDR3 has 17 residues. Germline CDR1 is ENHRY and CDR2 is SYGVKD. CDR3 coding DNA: TGTGCCACCTCGGGAGCGGGGGCCACTTTGAGCACAGATACGCAGTATTTT. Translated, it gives CATSGAGATLSTDTQYF.

The CDR3 sequence is CASSQGISRYNEQFF. The CDR3 DNA sequence: TGTGCCAGCAGCCAAGGGATTAGCCGCTACAATGAGCAGTTCTTC. This chain links TRBV4-2 with TRBJ2-1; the D is unclear. Germline loops: CDR1 LGHNA, CDR2 YNFKEQ. The germline V and J ends were trimmed by 1 base and 3 bases, with 10 bases remaining between them. This CDR3 has 15 residues.

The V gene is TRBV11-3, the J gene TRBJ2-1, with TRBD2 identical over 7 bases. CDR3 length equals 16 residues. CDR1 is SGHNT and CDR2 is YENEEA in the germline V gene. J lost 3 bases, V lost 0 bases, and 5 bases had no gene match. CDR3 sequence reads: CASSLDRGEYYNEQFF. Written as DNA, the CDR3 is TGTGCCAGCAGCTTAGATCGGGGGGAATACTACAATGAGCAGTTCTTC.

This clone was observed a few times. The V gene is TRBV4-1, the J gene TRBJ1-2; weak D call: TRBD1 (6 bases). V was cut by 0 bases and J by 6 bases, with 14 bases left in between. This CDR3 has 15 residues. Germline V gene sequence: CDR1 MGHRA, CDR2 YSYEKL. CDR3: CASSQDVRGEHGYTF. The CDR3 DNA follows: TGCGCCAGCAGCCAAGACGTCAGGGGTGAACATGGCTACACCTTC.

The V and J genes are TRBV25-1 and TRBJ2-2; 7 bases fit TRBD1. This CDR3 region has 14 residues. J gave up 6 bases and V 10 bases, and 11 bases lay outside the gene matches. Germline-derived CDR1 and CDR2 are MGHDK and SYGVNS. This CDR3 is CATGQVDDAGELFF. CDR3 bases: TGTGCCACCGGACAGGTCGACGACGCCGGGGAGCTGTTTTTT.

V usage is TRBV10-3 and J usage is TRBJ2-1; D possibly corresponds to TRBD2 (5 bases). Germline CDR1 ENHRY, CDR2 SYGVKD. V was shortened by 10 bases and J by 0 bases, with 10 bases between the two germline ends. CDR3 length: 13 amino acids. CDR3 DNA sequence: TGTGCCACGACCCGGGACTCCTACAATGAGCAGTTCTTC. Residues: CATTRDSYNEQFF.

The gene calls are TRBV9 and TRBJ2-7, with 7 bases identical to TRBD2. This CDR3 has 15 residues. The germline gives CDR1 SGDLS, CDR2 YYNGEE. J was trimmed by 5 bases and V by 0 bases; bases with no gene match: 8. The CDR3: CASSVGLGGPDEQYF. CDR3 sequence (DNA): TGTGCCAGCAGCGTAGGATTGGGAGGGCCGGACGAGCAGTACTTC.

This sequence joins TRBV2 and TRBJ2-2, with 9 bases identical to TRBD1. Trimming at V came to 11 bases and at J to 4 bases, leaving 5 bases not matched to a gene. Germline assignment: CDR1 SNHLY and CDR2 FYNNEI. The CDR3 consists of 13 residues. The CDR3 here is CAWTGAITGELFF. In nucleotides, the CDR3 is TGTGCCTGGACAGGGGCAATCACCGGGGAGCTGTTTTTT.